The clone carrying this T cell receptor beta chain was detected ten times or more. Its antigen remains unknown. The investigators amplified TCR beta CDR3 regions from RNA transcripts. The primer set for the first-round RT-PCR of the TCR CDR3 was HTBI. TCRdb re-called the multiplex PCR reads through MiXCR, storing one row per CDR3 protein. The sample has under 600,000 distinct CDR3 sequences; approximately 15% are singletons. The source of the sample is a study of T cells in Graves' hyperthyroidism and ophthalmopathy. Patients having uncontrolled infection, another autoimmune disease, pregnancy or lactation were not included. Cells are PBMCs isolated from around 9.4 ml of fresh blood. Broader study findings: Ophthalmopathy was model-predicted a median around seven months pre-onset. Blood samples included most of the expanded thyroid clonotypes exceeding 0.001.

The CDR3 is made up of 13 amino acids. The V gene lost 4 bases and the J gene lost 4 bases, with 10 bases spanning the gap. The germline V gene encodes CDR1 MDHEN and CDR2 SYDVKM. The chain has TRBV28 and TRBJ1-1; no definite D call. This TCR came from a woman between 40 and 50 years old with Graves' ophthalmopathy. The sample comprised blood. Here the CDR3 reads CASSSGDGTEAFF. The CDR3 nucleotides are TGTGCCAGCAGTTCGGGAGACGGCACTGAAGCTTTCTTT. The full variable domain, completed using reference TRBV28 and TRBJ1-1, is DVKVTQSSRYLVKRTGEKVFLECVQDMDHENMFWYRQDPGLGLRLIYFSYDVKMKEKGDIPEGYSVSREKKERFSLILESASTNQTSMYLCASSSGDGTEAFFGQGTRLTVV.